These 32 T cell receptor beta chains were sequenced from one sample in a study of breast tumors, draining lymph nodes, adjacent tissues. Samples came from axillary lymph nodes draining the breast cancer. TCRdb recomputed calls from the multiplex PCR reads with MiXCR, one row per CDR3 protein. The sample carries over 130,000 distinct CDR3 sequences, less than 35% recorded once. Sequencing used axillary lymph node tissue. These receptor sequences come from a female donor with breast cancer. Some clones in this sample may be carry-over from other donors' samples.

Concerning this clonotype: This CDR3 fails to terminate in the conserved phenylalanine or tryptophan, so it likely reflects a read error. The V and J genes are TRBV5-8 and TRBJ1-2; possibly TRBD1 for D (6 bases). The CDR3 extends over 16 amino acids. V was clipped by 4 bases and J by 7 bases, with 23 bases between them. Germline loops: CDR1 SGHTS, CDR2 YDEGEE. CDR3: CASSPTGLGMGPGYTL. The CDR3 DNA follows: TGTGCCAGCAGCCCAACAGGGCTAGGGATGGGTCCTGGCTACACCCTC.

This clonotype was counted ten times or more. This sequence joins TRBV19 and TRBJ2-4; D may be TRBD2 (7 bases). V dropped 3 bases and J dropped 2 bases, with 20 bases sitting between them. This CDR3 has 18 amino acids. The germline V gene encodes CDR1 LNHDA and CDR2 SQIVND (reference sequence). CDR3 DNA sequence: TGTGCCAGTAGTATTGGTCCCCCCCGGGGGGCGACCAAAAACATTCAGTACTTC. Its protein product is CASSIGPPRGATKNIQYF.

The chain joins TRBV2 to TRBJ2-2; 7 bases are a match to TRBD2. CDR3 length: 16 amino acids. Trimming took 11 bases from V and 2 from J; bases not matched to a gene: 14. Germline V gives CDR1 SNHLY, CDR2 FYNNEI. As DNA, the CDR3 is TGTGCCCTTAACAATGGGGGGGGACTCAACACCGGGGAGCTGTTTTTT. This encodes CALNNGGGLNTGELFF.

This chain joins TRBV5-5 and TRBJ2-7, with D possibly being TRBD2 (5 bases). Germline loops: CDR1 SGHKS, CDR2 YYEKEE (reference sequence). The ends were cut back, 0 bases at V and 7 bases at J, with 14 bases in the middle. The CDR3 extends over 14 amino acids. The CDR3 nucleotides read TGTGCCAGCAGCTTGGCCTCAGCGGTAGGGGAGCAGTACGTC. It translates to CASSLASAVGEQYV.

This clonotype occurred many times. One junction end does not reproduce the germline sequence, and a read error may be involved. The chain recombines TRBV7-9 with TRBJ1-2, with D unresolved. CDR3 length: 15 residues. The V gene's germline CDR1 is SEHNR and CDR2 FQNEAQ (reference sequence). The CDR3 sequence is CASSLGWGINYGYPF. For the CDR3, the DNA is TGTGCCAGCAGCTTAGGCTGGGGAATTAACTATGGCTACCCCTTC.

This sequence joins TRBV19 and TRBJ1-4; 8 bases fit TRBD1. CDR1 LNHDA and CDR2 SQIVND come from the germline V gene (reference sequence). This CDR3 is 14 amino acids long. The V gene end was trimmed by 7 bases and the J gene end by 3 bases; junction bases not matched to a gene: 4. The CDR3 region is CASNPGGSNEKLFF. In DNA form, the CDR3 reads TGTGCCAGTAATCCAGGGGGCTCTAATGAAAAACTGTTTTTT.

CDR3 DNA sequence: TGTGCCAGGCCCCGGGACCGCCCCCGACAGGGGGAAAAACTGTTTTTT. Its protein product is CARPRDRPRQGEKLFF. The rearrangement links TRBV6-2 or TRBV6-3 to TRBJ1-4, with 8 bases identical to TRBD1. This CDR3 has 16 amino acids. V was pared by 9 bases and J by 8 bases, with 17 bases of the junction left unmatched. Per germline, CDR1 MNHEY and CDR2 SVGEGT.

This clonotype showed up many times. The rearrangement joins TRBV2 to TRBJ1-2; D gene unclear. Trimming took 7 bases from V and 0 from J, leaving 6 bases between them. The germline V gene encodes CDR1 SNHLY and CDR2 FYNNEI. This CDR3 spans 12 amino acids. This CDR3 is CASTYANYGYTF. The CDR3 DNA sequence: TGTGCCAGCACCTATGCTAACTATGGCTACACCTTC.

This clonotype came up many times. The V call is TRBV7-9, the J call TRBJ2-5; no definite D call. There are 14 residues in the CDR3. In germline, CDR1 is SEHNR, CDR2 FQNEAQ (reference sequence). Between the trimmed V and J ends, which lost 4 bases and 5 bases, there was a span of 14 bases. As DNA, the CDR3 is TGTGCCAGCAGCTCCCCTCAGGTTGGGGAGACCCAGTACTTC. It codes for CASSSPQVGETQYF.

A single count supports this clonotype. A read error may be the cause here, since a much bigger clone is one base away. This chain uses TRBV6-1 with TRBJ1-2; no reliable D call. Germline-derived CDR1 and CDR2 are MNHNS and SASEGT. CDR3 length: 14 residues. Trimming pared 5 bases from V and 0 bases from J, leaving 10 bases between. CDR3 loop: CASSNGPSNYGYTF. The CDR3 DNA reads TGTGCCAGCAGTAACGGCCCCTCTAACTATGGCTACACCTTC.

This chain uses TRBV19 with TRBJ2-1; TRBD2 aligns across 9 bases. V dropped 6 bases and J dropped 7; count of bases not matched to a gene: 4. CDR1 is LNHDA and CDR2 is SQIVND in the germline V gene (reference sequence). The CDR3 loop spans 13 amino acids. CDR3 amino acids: CASRAGGQNEQFF. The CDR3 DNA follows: TGTGCCAGTAGGGCGGGGGGGCAAAATGAGCAGTTCTTC.

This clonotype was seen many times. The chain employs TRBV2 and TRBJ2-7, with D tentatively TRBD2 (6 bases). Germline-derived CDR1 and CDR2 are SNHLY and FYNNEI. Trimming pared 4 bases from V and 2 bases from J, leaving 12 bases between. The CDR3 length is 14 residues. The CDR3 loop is CASSVGGTTYEQYF. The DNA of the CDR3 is TGTGCCAGCAGTGTGGGCGGGACCACCTACGAGCAGTACTTC. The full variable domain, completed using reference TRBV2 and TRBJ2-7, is EPEVTQTPSHQVTQMGQEVILRCVPISNHLYFYWYRQILGQKVEFLVSFYNNEISEKSEIFDDQFSVERPDGSNFTLKIRSTKLEDSAMYFCASSVGGTTYEQYFGPGTRLTVT.

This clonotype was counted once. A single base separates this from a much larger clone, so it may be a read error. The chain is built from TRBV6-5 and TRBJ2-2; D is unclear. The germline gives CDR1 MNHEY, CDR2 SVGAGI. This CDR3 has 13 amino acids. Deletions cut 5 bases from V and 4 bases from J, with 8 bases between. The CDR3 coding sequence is TGTGCCAGCAGTCCCCCAAGCACCGGGGAGCTGTTTTTT. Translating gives CASSPPSTGELFF.

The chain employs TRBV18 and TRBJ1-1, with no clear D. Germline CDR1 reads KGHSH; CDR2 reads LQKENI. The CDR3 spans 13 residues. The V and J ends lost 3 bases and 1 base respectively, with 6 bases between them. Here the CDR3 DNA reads TGTGCCAGCTCACCTGCAGAGAACACTGAAGCTTTCTTT. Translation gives CASSPAENTEAFF.

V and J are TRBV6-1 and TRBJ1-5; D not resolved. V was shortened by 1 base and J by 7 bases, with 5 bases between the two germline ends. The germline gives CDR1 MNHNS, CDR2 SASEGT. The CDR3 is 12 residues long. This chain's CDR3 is CASSEGVQPQHF. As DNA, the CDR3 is TGTGCCAGCAGTGAAGGGGTACAGCCCCAGCATTTT.

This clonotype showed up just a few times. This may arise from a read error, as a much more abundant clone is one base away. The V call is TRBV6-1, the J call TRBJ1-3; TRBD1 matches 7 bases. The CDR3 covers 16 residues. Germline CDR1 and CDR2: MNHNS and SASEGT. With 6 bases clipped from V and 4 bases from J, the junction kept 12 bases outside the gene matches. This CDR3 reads CASRRTGAASGNTIYF. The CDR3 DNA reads TGTGCCAGCAGACGGACAGGTGCAGCGTCGGGAAACACCATATATTTT.

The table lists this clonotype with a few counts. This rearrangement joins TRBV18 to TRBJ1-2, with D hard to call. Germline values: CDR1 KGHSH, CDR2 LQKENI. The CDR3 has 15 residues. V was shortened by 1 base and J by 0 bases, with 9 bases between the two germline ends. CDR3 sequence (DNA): TGTGCCAGCTCACCACGGCAGGCAGCTAACTATGGCTACACCTTC. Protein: CASSPRQAANYGYTF.

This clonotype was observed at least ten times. The CDR3: CASSPPGVGEGDTQYF. CDR3 bases: TGTGCCAGCTCACCACCGGGTGTAGGGGAGGGAGATACGCAGTATTTT. This chain joins TRBV18 and TRBJ2-3, with TRBD2 matching 7 bases. Per the germline V gene, CDR1 is KGHSH and CDR2 is LQKENI. This CDR3 comprises 16 residues. V dropped 0 bases and J dropped 5; count of bases not matched to a gene: 8.

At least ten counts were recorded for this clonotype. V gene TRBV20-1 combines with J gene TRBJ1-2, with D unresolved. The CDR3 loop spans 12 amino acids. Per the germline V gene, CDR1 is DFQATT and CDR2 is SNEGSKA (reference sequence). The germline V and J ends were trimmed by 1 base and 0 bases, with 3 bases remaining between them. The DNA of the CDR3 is TGCAGTGCTAGAGCAACTAACTATGGCTACACCTTC. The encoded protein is CSARATNYGYTF.

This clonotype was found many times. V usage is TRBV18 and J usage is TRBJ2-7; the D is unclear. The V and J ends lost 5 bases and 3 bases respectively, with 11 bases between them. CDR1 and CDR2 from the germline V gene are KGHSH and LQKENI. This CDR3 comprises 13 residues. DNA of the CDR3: TGTGCCAGCTCAACCATCCCAGACTACGAGCAGTACGTC. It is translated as CASSTIPDYEQYV.

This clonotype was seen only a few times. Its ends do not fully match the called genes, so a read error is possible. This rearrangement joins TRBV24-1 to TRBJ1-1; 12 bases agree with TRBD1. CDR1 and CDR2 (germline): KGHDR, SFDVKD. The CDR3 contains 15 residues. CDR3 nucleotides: TGTGTCACCAGTGATTTGCGGGACAGGGGGCGCGGGGCTTTCTTT. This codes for CVTSDLRDRGRGAFF.

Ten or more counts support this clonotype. The CDR3 bases are TGTGCCAGTAGTACAAACAGGGGGCGCGGCGAAAAACTGTTTTTT. It is translated as CASSTNRGRGEKLFF. V usage is TRBV19 and J usage is TRBJ1-4, with TRBD1 matching over 9 bases. The CDR3 length is 15 residues. CDR1 LNHDA and CDR2 SQIVND come from the germline V gene (reference sequence). V lost 4 bases, J lost 8 bases, and 8 bases stayed unmatched. The variable domain in full, with the rest retrieved from reference TRBV19 and TRBJ1-4, is DGGITQSPKYLFRKEGQNVTLSCEQNLNHDAMYWYRQDPGQGLRLIYYSQIVNDFQKGDIAEGYSVSREKKESFPLTVTSAQKNPTAFYLCASSTNRGRGEKLFFGSGTQLSVL.

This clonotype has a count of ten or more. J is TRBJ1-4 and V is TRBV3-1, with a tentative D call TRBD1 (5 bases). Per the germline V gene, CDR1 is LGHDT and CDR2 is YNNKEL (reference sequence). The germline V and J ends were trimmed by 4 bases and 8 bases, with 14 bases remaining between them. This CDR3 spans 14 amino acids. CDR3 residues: CASSRGVRGEKLFF. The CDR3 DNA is TGTGCCAGCAGCCGAGGGGTCCGAGGAGAAAAACTGTTTTTT. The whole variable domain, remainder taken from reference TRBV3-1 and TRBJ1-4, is DTAVSQTPKYLVTQMGNDKSIKCEQNLGHDTMYWYKQDSKKFLKIMFSYNNKELIINETVPNRFSPKSPDKAHLNLHINSLELGDSAVYFCASSRGVRGEKLFFGSGTQLSVL.

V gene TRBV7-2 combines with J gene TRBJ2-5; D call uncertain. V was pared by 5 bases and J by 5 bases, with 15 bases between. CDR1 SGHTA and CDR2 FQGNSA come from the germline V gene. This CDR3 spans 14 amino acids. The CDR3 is CASSHVAEEETQYF. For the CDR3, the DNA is TGTGCCAGCAGCCATGTGGCAGAGGAGGAGACCCAGTACTTC. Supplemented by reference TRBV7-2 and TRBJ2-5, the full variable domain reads GAGVSQSPSNKVTEKGKDVELRCDPISGHTALYWYRQSLGQGLEFLIYFQGNSAPDKSGLPSDRFSAERTGGSVSTLTIQRTQQEDSAVYLCASSHVAEEETQYFGPGTRLLVL.

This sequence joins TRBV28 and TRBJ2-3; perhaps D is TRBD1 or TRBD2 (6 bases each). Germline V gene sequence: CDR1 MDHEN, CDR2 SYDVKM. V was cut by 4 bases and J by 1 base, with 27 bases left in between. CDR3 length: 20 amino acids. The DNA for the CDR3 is TGTGCCAGCAGTTACCCCGGAGGGGGGCGGTTCGGACTCGGCACAGATACGCAGTATTTT. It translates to CASSYPGGGRFGLGTDTQYF. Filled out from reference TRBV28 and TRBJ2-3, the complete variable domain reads DVKVTQSSRYLVKRTGEKVFLECVQDMDHENMFWYRQDPGLGLRLIYFSYDVKMKEKGDIPEGYSVSREKKERFSLILESASTNQTSMYLCASSYPGGGRFGLGTDTQYFGPGTRLTVL.

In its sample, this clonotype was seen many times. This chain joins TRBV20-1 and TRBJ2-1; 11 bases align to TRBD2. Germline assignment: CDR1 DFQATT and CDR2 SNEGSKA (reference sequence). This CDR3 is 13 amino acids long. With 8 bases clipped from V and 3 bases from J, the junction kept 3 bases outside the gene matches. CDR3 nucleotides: TGCAGTTTACTAGCGGGGGACTACAATGAGCAGTTCTTC. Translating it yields CSLLAGDYNEQFF.

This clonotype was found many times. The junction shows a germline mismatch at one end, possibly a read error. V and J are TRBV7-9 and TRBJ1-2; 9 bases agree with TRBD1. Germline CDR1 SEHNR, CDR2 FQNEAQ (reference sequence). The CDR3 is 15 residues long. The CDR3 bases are TGTGCCAGCAGCCACCGGGACAGGGAAGGGGGTGGCTACCCCTTC. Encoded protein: CASSHRDREGGGYPF. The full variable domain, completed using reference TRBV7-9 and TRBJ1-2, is DTGVSQNPRHKITKRGQNVTFRCDPISEHNRLYWYRQTLGQGPEFLTYFQNEAQLEKSRLLSDRFSAERPKGSFSTLEIQRTEQGDSAMYLCASSHRDREGGGYPFGSGTRLTVV.

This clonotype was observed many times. CDR3: CASSATGVDQPQHF. CDR3 coding DNA: TGTGCCAGCAGTGCTACCGGGGTAGATCAGCCCCAGCATTTT. The chain uses TRBV6-1 and TRBJ1-5, with unresolved D. CDR1 and CDR2 (germline): MNHNS, SASEGT. V dropped 4 bases and J dropped 5 bases, with 12 bases sitting between them. The CDR3 extends over 14 amino acids.

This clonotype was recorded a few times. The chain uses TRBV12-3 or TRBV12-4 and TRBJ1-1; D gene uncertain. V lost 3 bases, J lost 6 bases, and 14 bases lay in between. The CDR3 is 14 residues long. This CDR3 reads CASSFPSDRPEAFF. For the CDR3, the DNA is TGTGCCAGCAGTTTCCCCTCAGACCGCCCTGAAGCTTTCTTT.

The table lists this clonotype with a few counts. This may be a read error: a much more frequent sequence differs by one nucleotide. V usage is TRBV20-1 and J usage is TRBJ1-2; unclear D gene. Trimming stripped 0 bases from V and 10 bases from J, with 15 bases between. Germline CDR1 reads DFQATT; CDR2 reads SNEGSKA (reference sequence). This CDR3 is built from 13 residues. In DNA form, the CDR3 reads TGCAGTGCTAGAGATATGCTGCGTTACGCCTACACCTTC. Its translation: CSARDMLRYAYTF.

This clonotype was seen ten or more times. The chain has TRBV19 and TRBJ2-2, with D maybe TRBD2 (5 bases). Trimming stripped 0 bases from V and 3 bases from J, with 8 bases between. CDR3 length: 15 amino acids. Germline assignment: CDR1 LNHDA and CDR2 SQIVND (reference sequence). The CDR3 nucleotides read TGTGCCAGTAGTATAGAGTGGGAGTACACCGGGGAGCTGTTTTTT. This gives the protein CASSIEWEYTGELFF.

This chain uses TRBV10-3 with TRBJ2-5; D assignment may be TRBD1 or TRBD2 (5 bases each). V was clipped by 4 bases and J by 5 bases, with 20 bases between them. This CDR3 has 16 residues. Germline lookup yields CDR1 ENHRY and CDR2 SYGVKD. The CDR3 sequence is CAISGMERVAGETQYF. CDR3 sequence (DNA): TGTGCCATCAGTGGGATGGAGAGGGTAGCAGGGGAGACCCAGTACTTC.